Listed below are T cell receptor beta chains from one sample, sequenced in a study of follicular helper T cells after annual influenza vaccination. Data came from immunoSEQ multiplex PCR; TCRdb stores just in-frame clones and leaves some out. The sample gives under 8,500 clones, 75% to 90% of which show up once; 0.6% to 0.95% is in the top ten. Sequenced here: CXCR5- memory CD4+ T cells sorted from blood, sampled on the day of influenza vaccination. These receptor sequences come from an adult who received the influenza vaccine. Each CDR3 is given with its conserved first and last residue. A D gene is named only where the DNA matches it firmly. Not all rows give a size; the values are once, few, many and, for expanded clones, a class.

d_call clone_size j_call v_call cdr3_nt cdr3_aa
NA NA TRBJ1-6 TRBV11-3 TGTGCCAGCAGCTTAGATCAAGGGGGAAGCTCCTATAATTCACCCCTCCACTTT CASSLDQGGSSYNSPLHF
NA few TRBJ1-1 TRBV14 TGTGCCAGCAGCCGGGGCAGCACTGAAGCTTTCTTT CASSRGSTEAFF
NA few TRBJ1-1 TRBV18 TGTGCCAGCTCACCAAGCCAGCATAATACTGGGGCTGAAGCTTTCTTT CASSPSQHNTGAEAFF
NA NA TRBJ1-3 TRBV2 TGTGCCAGCAGGGCTACAGGGTCCTCTGGAAACACCATATATTTT CASRATGSSGNTIYF
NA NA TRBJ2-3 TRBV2 TGTGCCAGCAATCATGAGGCAGATACGCAGTATTTT CASNHEADTQYF
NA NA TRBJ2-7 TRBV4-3 TGCGCCAGCAGCCGGGTTCCGCGACAGGCCCATGCCGAGCAGTACTTC CASSRVPRQAHAEQYF
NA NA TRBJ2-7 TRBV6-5 TGTGCCAGCAGGGCGGGGACCTACGAGCAGTACTTC CASRAGTYEQYF
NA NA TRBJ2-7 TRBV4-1 TGCGCCAGCAGCCAGCCTGGTAGGGTAGGTTTTGTTGAGCAGTACTTC CASSQPGRVGFVEQYF
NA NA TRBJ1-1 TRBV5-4 TGTGCCAGCAGCTTTGGAGGGATCGGCACTGAAGCTTTCTTT CASSFGGIGTEAFF
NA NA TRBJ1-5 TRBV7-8 TGTGCCAGCAGCTTAGATCCGGGGGCCGGACCCCAGCATTTT CASSLDPGAGPQHF
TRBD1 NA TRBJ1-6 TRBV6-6 TGTGCCAGCAGGTTTAGGGACAGGTATAATTCACCCCTCCACTTT CASRFRDRYNSPLHF
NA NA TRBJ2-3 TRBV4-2 TGTGCCAGCAGCTTTAAAGCGCTGGGACCCACAGATACGCAGTATTTT CASSFKALGPTDTQYF
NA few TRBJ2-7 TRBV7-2 TGTGCCAGCAGCTTAACTAGACTTTCCGAGCAGTACTTC CASSLTRLSEQYF
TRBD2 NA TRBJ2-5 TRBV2 TGTGCCAGCAGTAGCGGGGGCGAGACCCAGTACTTC CASSSGGETQYF
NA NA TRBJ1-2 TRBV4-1 TGCGCCAGCAGCCAAGAATTCAGGGACTATGGCTACACCTTC CASSQEFRDYGYTF